This T cell receptor beta chain was obtained from a study of graft-versus-host responses after intestinal transplantation. In the study overall: Transplants were multivisceral, liver-intestinal, or isolated intestinal. The study's findings and limits: Early HvG declines after transplant were associated with peak circulating GvH clone levels.

Germline V gene lookup returns CDR1 MNHEY and CDR2 SMNVEV (reference sequence). V shed 6 bases and J shed 7 bases, with 22 bases lying between them. This CDR3 has 15 amino acids. With roughly 200,000 irradiated, violet-dye-labeled stimulator cells, roughly 200,000 CFSE-labeled responder cells were plated. Sorted cells were CFSE-low CD3+CD4+ or CD3+CD8+ proliferating responders. Measured with immunoSEQ multiplex PCR; TCRdb has only the in-frame clones, and not every one. The data hold 11,000 to 15,000 clones, with under 45% observed a single time. This sequence originates from a human patient who received an intestinal transplant. Source: alloreactive CD8+ T cells from a mixed lymphocyte reaction culture, taken before intestinal transplant. Subset defined: CFSE-low proliferating T cells sorted from roughly 6-day pre-transplant mixed lymphocyte reaction (GvH or HvG direction). This chain connects TRBV27 to TRBJ2-7; D possibly corresponds to TRBD2 (6 bases). The CDR3 DNA reads as TGTGCCAGCAGCCCCCCCGGGCGGGGCCCCGGAGAGCAGTACTTC. This sequence encodes CASSPPGRGPGEQYF.